The rows below give T cell receptor beta chains drawn from one sample of a study of blood T cell repertoires in COVID-19. Clones were sequenced by immunoSEQ multiplex PCR, and TCRdb holds only the in-frame ones, with some missing. The sample carries about 110,000 clones, approximately 80% recorded once. Sequencing was carried out using peripheral blood. The receptors derive from a woman in her 70s with acute or convalescent COVID-19. CDR3s include the opening cysteine and the closing phenylalanine or tryptophan. A D gene is named only where the DNA matches it firmly. Rows give clone size only sometimes, using once, few, many, or a class for an expanded clone.

size	J	V	D	CDR3	DNA
once	TRBJ1-2	TRBV2	-	CASMHDSLYGYTF	TGTGCCAGCATGCATGACTCCCTCTATGGCTACACCTTC
-	TRBJ2-3	TRBV6-5	-	CASTKPRAGRDTQYF	TGTGCCAGCACCAAACCCAGGGCGGGGAGGGATACGCAGTATTTT
few	TRBJ1-6	TRBV19	-	CASSMLGLYSPLHF	TGTGCCAGTAGTATGCTGGGGCTTTATTCACCCCTCCACTTT
-	TRBJ2-7	TRBV7-2	-	CASSLAGGSHEQYF	TGTGCCAGCAGCTTAGCGGGAGGTTCCCACGAGCAGTACTTC
-	TRBJ2-4	TRBV19	TRBD2	CASGTSDYKNIQYF	TGTGCCAGTGGGACTAGCGACTACAAAAACATTCAGTACTTC
-	TRBJ1-6	TRBV6-5	-	CASSYEVARNSPLHF	TGTGCCAGCAGTTATGAGGTCGCGCGTAATTCACCCCTCCACTTT
-	TRBJ1-6	TRBV27	-	CASMEGGSYNSPLHF	TGTGCCAGCATGGAGGGTGGCTCCTATAATTCACCCCTCCACTTT
once	TRBJ1-5	TRBV19	TRBD1	CASSIDLDRANQPQHF	TGTGCCAGTAGTATAGATCTCGACAGGGCGAATCAGCCCCAGCATTTT
-	TRBJ2-3	TRBV19	-	CASSRTGGTQYF	TGTGCCAGTAGTCGAACCGGGGGTACGCAGTATTTT
-	TRBJ1-2	TRBV18	TRBD1	CASSSGQGGNYGYTF	TGTGCCAGCTCATCCGGACAGGGGGGTAACTATGGCTACACCTTC
-	TRBJ2-7	TRBV12-5	TRBD2	CASGLGLAREQYF	TGTGCTAGTGGTCTCGGACTAGCTAGGGAGCAGTACTTC
-	TRBJ2-7	TRBV6-6	TRBD1	CASSSWTGDEQYF	TGTGCCAGCAGTTCCTGGACAGGGGACGAGCAGTACTTC
-	TRBJ2-7	TRBV12-3/TRBV12-4	-	CASSRDFYEQYF	TGTGCCAGCTCCCGGGACTTCTACGAGCAGTACTTC
-	TRBJ1-6	TRBV12-3/TRBV12-4	-	CASALGGKSPLHF	TGTGCCAGCGCCCTAGGGGGAAAATCACCCCTCCACTTT
-	TRBJ2-3	TRBV7-2	-	CASSLAGGPADTQYF	TGTGCCAGCAGCTTAGCGGGGGGACCCGCGGATACGCAGTATTTT
-	TRBJ1-1	TRBV19	-	CASSIAGGTEAFF	TGTGCCAGTAGTATAGCGGGGGGCACTGAAGCTTTCTTT
-	TRBJ1-1	TRBV6-1	TRBD1	CASSDRDRSEAFF	TGTGCCAGCAGTGATAGGGACAGATCTGAAGCTTTCTTT
-	TRBJ1-6	TRBV10-3	-	CAIGGGETTNSPLHF	TGTGCCATCGGGGGGGGCGAAACGACAAATTCACCCCTCCACTTT
few	TRBJ2-1	TRBV11-3	TRBD2	CASSSRTSGNYEQFF	TGTGCCAGCAGCTCCCGGACTAGCGGGAACTATGAGCAGTTCTTC
few	TRBJ2-1	TRBV4-2	TRBD2	CASSQESSGSHNEQFF	TGTGCCAGCAGCCAAGAATCTAGCGGGAGCCACAATGAGCAGTTCTTC
-	TRBJ1-1	TRBV10-3	-	CAISEFPLGGGRDTEAFF	TGTGCCATCAGTGAGTTCCCGTTGGGAGGGGGTCGGGACACTGAAGCTTTCTTT
once	TRBJ1-5	TRBV3-1/TRBV3-2	-	CASSRGPGQPQHF	TGTGCCAGCAGCCGGGGGCCGGGTCAGCCCCAGCATTTT
-	TRBJ1-4	TRBV28	-	CASRPPFSAEKLFF	TGTGCCAGCAGACCCCCATTTAGCGCTGAAAAACTGTTTTTT
-	TRBJ2-1	TRBV19	TRBD2	CASSIGLAGDLEQFF	TGTGCCAGTAGTATAGGGCTAGCGGGAGATCTTGAGCAGTTCTTC
-	TRBJ2-1	TRBV29-1	-	CSVETSGATNEQFF	TGCAGCGTTGAAACGTCAGGGGCTACCAATGAGCAGTTCTTC
few	TRBJ2-7	TRBV12-3/TRBV12-4	-	CASSPSSYEQYF	TGTGCCAGCAGTCCGAGCTCCTACGAGCAGTACTTC
-	TRBJ1-2	TRBV5-1	TRBD1	CASSFRDRGYGYTF	TGCGCCAGCAGCTTCCGGGACAGGGGCTATGGCTACACCTTC
-	TRBJ1-1	TRBV30	-	CAWTGQWNTEAFF	TGTGCCTGGACGGGACAATGGAACACTGAAGCTTTCTTT
-	TRBJ2-3	TRBV19	-	CASSIARGIGTDTQYF	TGTGCCAGTAGTATAGCTCGGGGGATAGGCACAGATACGCAGTATTTT
-	TRBJ2-1	TRBV5-1	TRBD1	CASSLEPLTGGFYNEQFF	TGCGCCAGCAGCTTAGAGCCCCTAACAGGGGGGTTTTACAATGAGCAGTTCTTC
once	TRBJ2-1	TRBV10-2	TRBD2	CASSHFNKRESDEQFF	TGCGCCAGCAGCCACTTCAATAAGCGGGAGAGTGATGAGCAGTTCTTC
-	TRBJ2-2	TRBV15	-	CATSRDPTGELFF	TGTGCCACCAGCAGAGACCCAACCGGGGAGCTGTTTTTT
-	TRBJ2-5	TRBV3-1/TRBV3-2	-	CASSQDFQETQYF	TGTGCCAGCAGCCAGGACTTCCAAGAGACCCAGTACTTC
-	TRBJ1-2	TRBV6-1	-	CASSEGGKYGYTF	TGTGCCAGCAGTGAGGGGGGAAAGTATGGCTACACCTTC
-	TRBJ2-1	TRBV4-2	-	CASSQEYESSYNEQFF	TGTGCCAGCAGCCAAGAATACGAGAGCTCCTACAATGAGCAGTTCTTC
-	TRBJ2-1	TRBV18	TRBD2	CASSPSGGTYNEQFF	TGTGCCAGCTCACCAAGCGGGGGGACCTACAATGAGCAGTTCTTC
-	TRBJ1-5	TRBV5-5	-	CASSLSGNPNQPQHF	TGTGCCAGCAGCTTAAGCGGAAACCCCAATCAGCCCCAGCATTTT
-	TRBJ2-7	TRBV7-9	TRBD2	CASSLGVAGEVYEQYF	TGTGCCAGCAGCCTCGGGGTAGCGGGAGAGGTCTACGAGCAGTACTTC
-	TRBJ1-1	TRBV19	-	CASSRGGDTEAFF	TGTGCCAGTAGTAGAGGGGGGGACACTGAAGCTTTCTTT
-	TRBJ1-6	TRBV6-1	-	CASSEARRGNSPLHF	TGTGCCAGCAGTGAAGCGCGGCGAGGTAATTCACCCCTCCACTTT
-	TRBJ1-4	TRBV19	-	CASSPQGVANEKLFF	TGTGCCAGTAGTCCCCAGGGTGTGGCTAATGAAAAACTGTTTTTT
-	TRBJ2-3	TRBV11-3	TRBD2	CASSLRTSGPTDTQYF	TGTGCCAGCAGCTTAAGGACTAGCGGCCCCACAGATACGCAGTATTTT
-	TRBJ1-5	TRBV6-1	-	CASSEAGGINQPQHF	TGTGCCAGCAGTGAAGCGGGCGGGATTAATCAGCCCCAGCATTTT
-	TRBJ1-6	TRBV5-4	-	CASSLPGQFNSPLHF	TGTGCCAGCAGCTTGCCCGGACAGTTTAATTCACCCCTCCACTTT
-	TRBJ1-1	TRBV19	TRBD1	CASSGGQGPSSAEAFF	TGTGCCAGTAGTGGAGGACAGGGACCAAGTTCCGCTGAAGCTTTCTTT
-	TRBJ2-2	TRBV29-1	-	CSVHTTGAGELFF	TGCAGCGTTCATACCACAGGCGCCGGGGAGCTGTTTTTT
-	TRBJ1-5	TRBV2	-	CASSEGSGSNQPQHF	TGTGCCAGCAGTGAAGGGTCAGGTAGCAATCAGCCCCAGCATTTT
few	TRBJ1-5	TRBV6-1	TRBD1	CASSEFLITGAIKPQHF	TGTGCCAGCAGTGAATTTCTTATTACAGGGGCGATCAAGCCCCAGCATTTT